Listed below are T cell receptor beta chains from one sample, sequenced in a study of shared clonotypes between healthy human individuals. Clones were read by immunoSEQ multiplex PCR, and TCRdb kept only the in-frame ones, dropping some. This sample has approximately 600,000 clones; 85% to 95% occur once, and the top ten carry around 0.11%. Sequencing was done on a sample of naive CD8+ T cells sorted from blood. All receptors derive from a woman in her 30s in good health. Both conserved end residues are part of each CDR3. D genes are given only for firm matches. The size field is filled for only some rows; it gives once, few, many or a size class.

size	V	D	J	CDR3	DNA
.	TRBV11-2	.	TRBJ2-2	CASRLGFNTGELFF	TGTGCCAGCAGGTTGGGGTTCAACACCGGGGAGCTGTTTTTT
.	TRBV19	TRBD2	TRBJ2-1	CASRGRDYYNEQFF	TGTGCCAGTAGGGGGCGGGACTACTACAATGAGCAGTTCTTC
.	TRBV6-6	TRBD2	TRBJ2-7	CASRLAGGAYEQYF	TGTGCCAGCAGGCTAGCGGGAGGAGCCTACGAGCAGTACTTC
.	TRBV19	.	TRBJ1-2	CAANPRAGKSPTNYGYTF	TGTGCCGCTAACCCCCGGGCAGGGAAATCTCCAACCAACTATGGCTACACCTTC
.	TRBV6-1	TRBD2	TRBJ2-3	CASSKRAGFTDTQYF	TGTGCCAGCAGCAAACGAGCGGGGTTCACAGATACGCAGTATTTT
.	TRBV28	.	TRBJ2-7	CASSLTSEAHEQYF	TGTGCCAGCAGTTTGACTAGTGAGGCCCACGAGCAGTACTTC
.	TRBV28	.	TRBJ1-5	CASSSTPYRSGRGQPQHF	TGTGCCAGCAGTTCAACCCCCTACAGATCGGGACGCGGTCAGCCCCAGCATTTT
.	TRBV15	.	TRBJ2-7	CATSLEFLSYEQYF	TGTGCCACCAGCTTAGAGTTCTTATCCTACGAGCAGTACTTC
.	TRBV6-5	.	TRBJ2-7	CASSYSGAEDEQYF	TGTGCCAGCAGTTACTCCGGGGCGGAGGACGAGCAGTACTTC
.	TRBV7-9	.	TRBJ1-1	CASSLGTSEAFF	TGTGCCAGCAGCCTAGGGACGTCTGAAGCTTTCTTT
.	TRBV27	TRBD1	TRBJ2-7	CASSLAGTGHNEQYF	TGTGCCAGCAGTTTGGCCGGGACAGGGCACAACGAGCAGTACTTC
.	TRBV7-2	.	TRBJ1-2	CASRNNWGYTF	TGTGCCAGCAGGAATAATTGGGGCTACACCTTC
once	TRBV5-1	TRBD1	TRBJ2-1	CASSFRDSEYNEQFF	TGCGCCAGCAGCTTCCGGGACAGTGAATACAATGAGCAGTTCTTC
.	TRBV5-6	.	TRBJ2-7	CASSFGTSYEQYF	TGTGCCAGCAGCTTCGGGACTTCCTACGAGCAGTACTTC
.	TRBV4-1	.	TRBJ2-7	CASSQRGGLATEQYF	TGCGCCAGCAGCCAGAGGGGTGGCCTCGCTACCGAGCAGTACTTC
.	TRBV15	.	TRBJ1-1	CATSSGLNTEAFF	TGTGCCACCAGCAGCGGACTCAACACTGAAGCTTTCTTT